Below, 3 T cell receptor beta chains from the same sample are listed, as sequenced in a study of early T cells in non-severe SARS-CoV-2 infection. TCRdb analysed the 5' RACE reads with MiXCR anew, one entry per CDR3 protein. This sample has approximately 37,000 distinct CDR3 sequences; roughly 5% occur once, and the top ten carry around 5%. The source material was whole blood. These receptors all stem from an adult who was a healthcare worker with PCR-confirmed SARS-CoV-2 infection or an uninfected control (not recorded which).

The V call is TRBV28, the J call TRBJ2-1; no definite D call. The CDR3 covers 14 residues. Germline V gene sequence: CDR1 MDHEN, CDR2 SYDVKM. The ends were cut back, 2 bases at V and 8 bases at J, with 13 bases in the middle. The chain's CDR3 is CASSLTLSSDEQFF. Here the CDR3 DNA reads TGTGCCAGCAGTTTAACGCTATCTTCGGATGAGCAGTTCTTC.

This chain links TRBV9 with TRBJ1-5; 7 bases are shared with TRBD1. The germline CDR1 and CDR2 sequences are SGDLS and YYNGEE. The CDR3 is 14 residues long. Germline trimming cut 4 bases from V and 3 bases from J; bases unmatched to any gene: 4. CDR3 sequence (DNA): TGTGCCAGCAGCCAGACAGGGATCAATCAGCCCCAGCATTTT. Translation: CASSQTGINQPQHF.

About this clonotype itself: One end of the junction does not line up with germline, which may come from a read error. The rearrangement links TRBV7-8 to TRBJ2-5; 10 bases align to TRBD2. Germline V gene sequence: CDR1 SGHVS, CDR2 FQNEAQ. CDR3 size: 14 residues. The CDR3 bases are TGCGCCAGCAGCTTAAGACTAGCGGGAGAGACCCAGTACTTC. Its translation is CASSLRLAGETQYF.